The source of this T cell receptor beta chain is a study of cytomegalovirus exposure and HLA in healthy donors. Only in-frame clones appear in the TCRdb table, and some are missing; sequencing was by immunoSEQ multiplex PCR. This table has hundreds of thousands of clones, roughly 88% appearing once. V shed 3 bases and J shed 0 bases, with 12 bases lying between them. This CDR3 has 16 amino acids. Germline assignment: CDR1 MDHEN and CDR2 SYDVKM. The sample was PBMCs. J is TRBJ1-5 and V is TRBV28; TRBD1 is a possible D gene (5 bases). The source is a woman in her late teens or twenties in good health and CMV-seronegative. CDR3: CASSLTAEYSNQPQHF. The CDR3 DNA follows: TGTGCCAGCAGTTTGACAGCCGAGTATAGCAATCAGCCCCAGCATTTT.